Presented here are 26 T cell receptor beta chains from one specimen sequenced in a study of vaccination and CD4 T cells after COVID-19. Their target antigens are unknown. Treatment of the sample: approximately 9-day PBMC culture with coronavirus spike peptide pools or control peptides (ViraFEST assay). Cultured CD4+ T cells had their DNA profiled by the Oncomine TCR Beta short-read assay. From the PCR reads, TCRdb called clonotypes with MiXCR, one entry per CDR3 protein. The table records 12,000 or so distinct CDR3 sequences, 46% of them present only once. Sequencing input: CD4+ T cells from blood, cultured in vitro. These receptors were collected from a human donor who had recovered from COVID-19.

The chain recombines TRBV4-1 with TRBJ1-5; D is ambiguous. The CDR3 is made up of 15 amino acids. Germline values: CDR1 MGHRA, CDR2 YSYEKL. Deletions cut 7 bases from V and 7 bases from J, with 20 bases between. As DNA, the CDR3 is TGCGCCAGCAACCGAGTTTACAACCATGGGCAGCCCCAGCATTTT. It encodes CASNRVYNHGQPQHF.

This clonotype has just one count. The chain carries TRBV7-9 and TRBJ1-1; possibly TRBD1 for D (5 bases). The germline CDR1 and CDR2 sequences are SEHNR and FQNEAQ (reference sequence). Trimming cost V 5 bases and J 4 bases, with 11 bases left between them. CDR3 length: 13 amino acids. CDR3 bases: TGTGCCAGCAGCATCCCTCAGGGCACTGAAGCTTTCTTT. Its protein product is CASSIPQGTEAFF.

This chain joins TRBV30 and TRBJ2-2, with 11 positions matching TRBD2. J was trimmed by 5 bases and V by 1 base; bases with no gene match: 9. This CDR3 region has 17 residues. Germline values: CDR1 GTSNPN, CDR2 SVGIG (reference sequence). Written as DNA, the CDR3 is TGTGCCTGGAGTGGGGCTAGCGGGGGGTTTAGTACCGGGGAGCTGTTTTTT. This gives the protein CAWSGASGGFSTGELFF.

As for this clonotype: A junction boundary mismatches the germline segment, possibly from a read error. CDR3 sequence reads: CSPLRRGGRTDTQYF. For the CDR3, the DNA is TGCAGTCCTCTTCGCCGAGGTGGGCGAACAGATACACAGTATTTT. The chain recombines TRBV20-1 with TRBJ2-3; D gene ambiguous. The CDR3 extends over 15 amino acids. Germline values: CDR1 DFQATT, CDR2 SNEGSKA (reference sequence).

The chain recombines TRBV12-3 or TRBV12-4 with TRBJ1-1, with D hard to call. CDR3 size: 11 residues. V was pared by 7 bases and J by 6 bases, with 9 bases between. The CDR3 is CASTLRAEAFF. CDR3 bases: TGTGCCAGCACCCTGAGGGCTGAAGCTTTCTTT.

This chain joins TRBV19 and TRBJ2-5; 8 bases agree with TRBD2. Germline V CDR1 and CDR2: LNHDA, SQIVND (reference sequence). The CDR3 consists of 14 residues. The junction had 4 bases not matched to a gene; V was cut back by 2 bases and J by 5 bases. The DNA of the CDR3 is TGTGCCAGTAGTATAAACGGGGGGGCGGAGACCCAGTACTTC. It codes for CASSINGGAETQYF. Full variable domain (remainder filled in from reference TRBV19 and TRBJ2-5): DGGITQSPKYLFRKEGQNVTLSCEQNLNHDAMYWYRQDPGQGLRLIYYSQIVNDFQKGDIAEGYSVSREKKESFPLTVTSAQKNPTAFYLCASSINGGAETQYFGPGTRLLVL.

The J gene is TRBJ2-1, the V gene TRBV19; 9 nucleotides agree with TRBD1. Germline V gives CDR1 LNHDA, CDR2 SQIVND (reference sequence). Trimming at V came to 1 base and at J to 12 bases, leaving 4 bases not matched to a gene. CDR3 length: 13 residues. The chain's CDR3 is CASSIGGGQGQFF. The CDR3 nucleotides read TGTGCCAGTAGTATAGGGGGGGGACAGGGGCAGTTCTTC.

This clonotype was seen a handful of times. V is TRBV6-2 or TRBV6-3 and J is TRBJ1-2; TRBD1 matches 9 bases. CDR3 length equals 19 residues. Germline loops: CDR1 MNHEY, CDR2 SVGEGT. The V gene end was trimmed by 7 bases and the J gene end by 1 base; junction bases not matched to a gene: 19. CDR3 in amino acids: CASTSGTGRFQLLNYGYTF. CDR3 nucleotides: TGTGCCAGCACCTCCGGGACAGGGCGCTTTCAGCTACTTAACTATGGCTACACCTTC.

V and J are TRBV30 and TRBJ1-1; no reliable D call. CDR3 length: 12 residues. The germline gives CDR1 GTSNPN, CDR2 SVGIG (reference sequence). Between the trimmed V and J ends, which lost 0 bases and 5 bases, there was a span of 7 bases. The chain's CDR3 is CAWSVTLTEAFF. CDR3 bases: TGTGCCTGGAGTGTGACGTTGACTGAAGCTTTCTTT.

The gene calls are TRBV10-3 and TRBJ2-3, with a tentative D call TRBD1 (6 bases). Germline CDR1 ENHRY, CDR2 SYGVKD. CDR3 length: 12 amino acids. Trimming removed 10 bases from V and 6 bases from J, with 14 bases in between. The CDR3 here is CATRGLGDTQYF. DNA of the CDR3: TGTGCCACAAGGGGGTTAGGGGATACGCAGTATTTT.

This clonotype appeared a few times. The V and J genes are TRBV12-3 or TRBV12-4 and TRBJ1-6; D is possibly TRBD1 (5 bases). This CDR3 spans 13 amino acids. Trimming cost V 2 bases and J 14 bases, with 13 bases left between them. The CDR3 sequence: CASSLLGGVTLHF. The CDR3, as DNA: TGTGCCAGCAGTTTATTGGGGGGGGTCACCCTCCACTTT.

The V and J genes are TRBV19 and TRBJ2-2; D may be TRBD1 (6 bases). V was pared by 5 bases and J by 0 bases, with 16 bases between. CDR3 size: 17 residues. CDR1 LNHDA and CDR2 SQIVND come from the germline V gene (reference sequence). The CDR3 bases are TGTGCCAGTAGTGTAAGACTCGGGACACCGAACACCGGGGAGCTGTTTTTT. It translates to CASSVRLGTPNTGELFF.

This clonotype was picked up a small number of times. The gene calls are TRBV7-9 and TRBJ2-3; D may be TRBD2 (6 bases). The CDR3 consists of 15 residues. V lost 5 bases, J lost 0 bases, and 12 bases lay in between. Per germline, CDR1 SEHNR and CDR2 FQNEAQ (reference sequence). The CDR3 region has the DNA TGTGCCAGCAGCCCCCAAGGGACTAGCACAGATACGCAGTATTTT. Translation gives CASSPQGTSTDTQYF. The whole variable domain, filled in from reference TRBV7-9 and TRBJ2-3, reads DTGVSQNPRHKITKRGQNVTFRCDPISEHNRLYWYRQTLGQGPEFLTYFQNEAQLEKSRLLSDRFSAERPKGSFSTLEIQRTEQGDSAMYLCASSPQGTSTDTQYFGPGTRLTVL.

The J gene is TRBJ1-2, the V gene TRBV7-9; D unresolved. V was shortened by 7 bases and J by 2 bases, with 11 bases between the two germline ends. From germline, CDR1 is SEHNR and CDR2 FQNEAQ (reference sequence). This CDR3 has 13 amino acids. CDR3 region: CASTPGNNYGYTF. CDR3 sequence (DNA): TGTGCCAGCACCCCTGGGAACAACTATGGCTACACCTTC. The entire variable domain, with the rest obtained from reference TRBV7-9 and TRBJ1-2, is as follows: DTGVSQNPRHKITKRGQNVTFRCDPISEHNRLYWYRQTLGQGPEFLTYFQNEAQLEKSRLLSDRFSAERPKGSFSTLEIQRTEQGDSAMYLCASTPGNNYGYTFGSGTRLTVV.

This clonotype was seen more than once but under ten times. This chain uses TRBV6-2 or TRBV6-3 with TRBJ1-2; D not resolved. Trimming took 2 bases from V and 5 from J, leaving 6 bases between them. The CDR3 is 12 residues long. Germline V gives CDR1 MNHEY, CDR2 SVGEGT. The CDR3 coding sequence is TGTGCCAGCAGTTACGTGGGATATGGCTACACCTTC. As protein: CASSYVGYGYTF.

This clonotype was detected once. CDR3 nucleotide sequence: TGTGCCAGCTCACCGACATCCCGGGACGGGCAAGAGACCCAGTACTTC. Amino acid sequence: CASSPTSRDGQETQYF. This chain links TRBV18 with TRBJ2-5; TRBD1 or TRBD2 may be the D gene (5 bases each). This CDR3 contains 16 residues. In germline, CDR1 is KGHSH, CDR2 LQKENI. Trimming stripped 3 bases from V and 2 bases from J, with 16 bases between.

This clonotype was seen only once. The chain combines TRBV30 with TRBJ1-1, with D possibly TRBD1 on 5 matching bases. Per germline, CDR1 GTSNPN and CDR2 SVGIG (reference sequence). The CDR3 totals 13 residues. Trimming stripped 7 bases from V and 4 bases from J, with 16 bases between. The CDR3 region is CASRRGRFTEAFF. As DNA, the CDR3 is TGTGCCTCGAGGAGGGGAAGGTTCACTGAAGCTTTCTTT.

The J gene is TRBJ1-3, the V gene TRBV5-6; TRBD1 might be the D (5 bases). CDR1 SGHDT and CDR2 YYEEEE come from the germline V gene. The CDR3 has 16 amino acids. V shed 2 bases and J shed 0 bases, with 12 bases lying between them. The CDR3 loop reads CASSFPGGGSGNTIYF. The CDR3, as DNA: TGTGCCAGCAGCTTCCCGGGGGGAGGCTCTGGAAACACCATATATTTT.

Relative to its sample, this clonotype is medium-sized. CDR3 bases: TGTGCCAGCAGCGTTACCGCAGGGTACACAGATACGCAGTATTTT. Encoded protein: CASSVTAGYTDTQYF. V usage is TRBV9 and J usage is TRBJ2-3, with D perhaps matching TRBD1 (5 bases). The V end lost 2 bases, the J end lost 2 bases, and 12 bases lay between the germline ends. This CDR3 spans 15 amino acids. CDR1 is SGDLS, CDR2 YYNGEE, per germline.

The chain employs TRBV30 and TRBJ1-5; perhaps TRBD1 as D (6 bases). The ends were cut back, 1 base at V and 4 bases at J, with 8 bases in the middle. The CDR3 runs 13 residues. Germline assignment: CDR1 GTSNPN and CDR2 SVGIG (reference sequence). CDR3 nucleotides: TGTGCCTGGAGTGGGGGGCCAAATCAGCCCCAGCATTTT. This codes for CAWSGGPNQPQHF.

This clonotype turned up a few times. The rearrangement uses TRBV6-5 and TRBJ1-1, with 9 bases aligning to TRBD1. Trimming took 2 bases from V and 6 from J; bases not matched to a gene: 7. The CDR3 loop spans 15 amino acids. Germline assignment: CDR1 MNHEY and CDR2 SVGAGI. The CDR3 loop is CASSYTGQGGAEAFF. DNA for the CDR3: TGTGCCAGCAGTTACACGGGACAGGGTGGCGCTGAAGCTTTCTTT.

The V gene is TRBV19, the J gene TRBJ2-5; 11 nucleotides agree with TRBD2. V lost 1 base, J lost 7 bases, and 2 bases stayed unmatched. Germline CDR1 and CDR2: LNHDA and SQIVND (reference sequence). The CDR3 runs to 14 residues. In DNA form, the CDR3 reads TGTGCCAGTAGTATAGGGACTAGCGGGCTGACCCAGTACTTC. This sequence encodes CASSIGTSGLTQYF.

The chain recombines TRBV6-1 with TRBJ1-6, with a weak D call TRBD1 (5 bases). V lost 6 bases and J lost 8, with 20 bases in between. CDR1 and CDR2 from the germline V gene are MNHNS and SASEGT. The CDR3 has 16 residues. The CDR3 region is CASSAIGGARDSPLHF. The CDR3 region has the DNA TGTGCCAGCAGCGCCATAGGAGGGGCCCGGGATTCACCCCTCCACTTT.

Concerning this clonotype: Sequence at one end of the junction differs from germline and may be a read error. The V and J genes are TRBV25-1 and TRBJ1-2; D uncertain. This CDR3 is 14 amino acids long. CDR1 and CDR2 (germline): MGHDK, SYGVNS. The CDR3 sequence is CASSDSAWQPGCTF. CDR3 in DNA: TGTGCCAGCAGTGATTCTGCCTGGCAACCCGGCTGCACCTTC.

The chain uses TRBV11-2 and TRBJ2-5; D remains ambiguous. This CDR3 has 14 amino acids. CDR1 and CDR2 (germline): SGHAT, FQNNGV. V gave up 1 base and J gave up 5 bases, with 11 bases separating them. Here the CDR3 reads CASSLGRITETQYF. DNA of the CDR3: TGTGCCAGCAGCTTAGGCAGAATTACGGAGACCCAGTACTTC.

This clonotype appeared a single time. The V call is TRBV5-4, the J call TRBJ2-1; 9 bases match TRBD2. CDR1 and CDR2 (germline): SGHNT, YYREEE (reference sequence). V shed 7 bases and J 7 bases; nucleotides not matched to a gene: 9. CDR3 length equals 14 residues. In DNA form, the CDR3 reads TGTGCCAGCCTCTATGCGGGGGGGACGAATGAGCAGTTCTTC. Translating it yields CASLYAGGTNEQFF.